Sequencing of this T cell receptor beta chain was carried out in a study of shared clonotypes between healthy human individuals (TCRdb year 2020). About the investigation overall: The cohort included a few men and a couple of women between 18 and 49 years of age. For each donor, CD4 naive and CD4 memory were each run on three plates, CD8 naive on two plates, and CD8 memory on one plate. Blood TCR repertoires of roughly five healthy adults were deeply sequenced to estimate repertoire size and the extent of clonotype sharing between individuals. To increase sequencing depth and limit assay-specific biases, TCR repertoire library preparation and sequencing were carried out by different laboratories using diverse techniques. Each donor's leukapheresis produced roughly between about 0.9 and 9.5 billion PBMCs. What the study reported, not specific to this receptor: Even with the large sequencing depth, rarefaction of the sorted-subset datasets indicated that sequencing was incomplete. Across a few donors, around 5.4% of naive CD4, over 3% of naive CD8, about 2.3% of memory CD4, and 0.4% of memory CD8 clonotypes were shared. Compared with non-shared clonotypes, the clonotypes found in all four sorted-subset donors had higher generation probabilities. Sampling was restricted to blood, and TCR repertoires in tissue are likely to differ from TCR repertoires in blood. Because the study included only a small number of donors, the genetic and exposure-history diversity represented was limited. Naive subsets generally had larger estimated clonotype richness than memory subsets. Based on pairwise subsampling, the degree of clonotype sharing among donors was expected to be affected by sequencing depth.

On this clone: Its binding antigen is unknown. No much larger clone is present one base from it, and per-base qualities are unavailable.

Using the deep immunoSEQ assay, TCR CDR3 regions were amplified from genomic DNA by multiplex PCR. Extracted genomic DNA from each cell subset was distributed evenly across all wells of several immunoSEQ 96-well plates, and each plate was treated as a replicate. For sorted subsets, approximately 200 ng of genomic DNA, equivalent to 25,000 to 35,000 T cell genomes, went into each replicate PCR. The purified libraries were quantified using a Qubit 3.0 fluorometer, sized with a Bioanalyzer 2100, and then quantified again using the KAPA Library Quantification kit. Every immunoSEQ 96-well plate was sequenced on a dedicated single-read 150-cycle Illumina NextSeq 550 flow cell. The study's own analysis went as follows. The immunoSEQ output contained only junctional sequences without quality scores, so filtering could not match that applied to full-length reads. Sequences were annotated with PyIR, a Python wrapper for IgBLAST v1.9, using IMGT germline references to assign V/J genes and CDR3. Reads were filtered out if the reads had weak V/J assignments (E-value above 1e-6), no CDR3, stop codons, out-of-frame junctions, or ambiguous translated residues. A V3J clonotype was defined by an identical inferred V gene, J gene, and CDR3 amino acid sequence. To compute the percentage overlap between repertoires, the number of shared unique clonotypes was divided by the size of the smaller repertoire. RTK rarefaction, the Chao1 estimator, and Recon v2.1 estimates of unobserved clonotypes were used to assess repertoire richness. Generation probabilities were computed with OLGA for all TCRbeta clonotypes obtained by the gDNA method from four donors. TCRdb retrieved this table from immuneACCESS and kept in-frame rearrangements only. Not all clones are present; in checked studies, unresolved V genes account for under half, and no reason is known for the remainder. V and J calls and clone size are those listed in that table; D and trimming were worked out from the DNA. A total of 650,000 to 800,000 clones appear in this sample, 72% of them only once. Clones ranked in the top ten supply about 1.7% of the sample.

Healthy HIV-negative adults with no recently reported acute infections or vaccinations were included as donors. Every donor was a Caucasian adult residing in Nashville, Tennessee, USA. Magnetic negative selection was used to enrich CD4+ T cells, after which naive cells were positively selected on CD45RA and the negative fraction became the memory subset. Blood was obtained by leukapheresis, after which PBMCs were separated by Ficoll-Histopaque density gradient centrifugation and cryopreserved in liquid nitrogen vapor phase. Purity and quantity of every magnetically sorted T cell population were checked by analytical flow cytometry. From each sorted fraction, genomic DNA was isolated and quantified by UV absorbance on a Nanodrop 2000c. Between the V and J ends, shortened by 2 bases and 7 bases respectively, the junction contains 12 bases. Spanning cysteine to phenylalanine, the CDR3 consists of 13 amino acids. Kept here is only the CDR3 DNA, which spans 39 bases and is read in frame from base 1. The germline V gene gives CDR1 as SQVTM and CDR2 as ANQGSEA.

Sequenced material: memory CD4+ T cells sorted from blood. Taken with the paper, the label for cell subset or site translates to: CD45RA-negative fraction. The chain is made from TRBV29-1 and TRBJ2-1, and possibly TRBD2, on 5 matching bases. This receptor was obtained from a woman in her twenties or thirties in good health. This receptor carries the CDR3 CSVEPSLGNEQFF. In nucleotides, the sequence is TGCAGCGTTGAACCTAGCTTGGGGAATGAGCAGTTCTTC.